This T cell receptor (beta chain) comes out of a study of PD-1 blockade in classical Hodgkin lymphoma. This CDR3 has 19 amino acids. J gave up 4 bases and V 4 bases, and 14 bases lay outside the gene matches. Germline V gene lookup returns CDR1 LGHNA and CDR2 YSLEER. As for this clone: The antigen is not known.

The study's findings and limits: Healthy donors reportedly exceeded newly diagnosed patients in baseline TCR diversity.

Time point of the sample: cycle 4 day 1 (C4D1), after 5 to 7 weeks of nivolumab. Brentuximab vedotin exposure varied, and every patient relapsed after autologous stem cell transplantation. The authors purified CD4+ T cells from thawed PBMCs by magnetic negative selection. Method: immunoSEQ multiplex PCR; TCRdb's copy keeps in-frame clones and lacks some. This sample carries around 31,000 clones, about 86% of them seen once, and the ten largest clones take approximately 0.8%. The input for sequencing was CD4+ T cells from blood, taken before the fourth cycle of nivolumab. The clonotype originates from a human donor with classical Hodgkin lymphoma. This chain connects TRBV4-3 to TRBJ2-6; 9 bases are a match to TRBD1. CDR3: CASSPLRDRVESGANVLTF. DNA of the CDR3: TGCGCCAGCAGCCCTCTCCGGGACAGGGTTGAATCCGGGGCCAACGTCCTGACTTTC.